The 23 T cell receptor beta chains listed next were all sequenced from one sample in a study of neurological immune-mediated disorders. TCRdb called the 5' RACE reads again in MiXCR, with one record for every CDR3 protein. The data contain roughly 31,000 distinct CDR3 sequences, around 25% of them singletons. Sequencing used CD4+ T cells from blood. All receptors derive from a man aged 45-65 years with HTLV-1-associated myelopathy (HAM/TSP).

This clonotype appeared many times. This rearrangement joins TRBV12-3 or TRBV12-4 to TRBJ1-1; D remains unclear. The CDR3 extends over 14 amino acids. Trimming pared 6 bases from V and 6 bases from J, leaving 17 bases between. The CDR3 nucleotides read TGTGCCAGCAGCTCCGGCCCCCCAAGGGCTGAAGCTTTCTTT. Protein: CASSSGPPRAEAFF.

This clonotype was counted many times. V and J are TRBV7-6 and TRBJ1-1; possibly TRBD1 for D (5 bases). V lost 4 bases, J lost 10 bases, and 16 bases lay in between. Germline lookup yields CDR1 SGHVS and CDR2 FNYEAQ. The CDR3 covers 13 residues. In DNA form, the CDR3 reads TGTGCCAGCAGCTCCCCCCCAGGGTTGCGAGCTTTCTTT. Translated, it gives CASSSPPGLRAFF. Drawing the rest from reference TRBV7-6 and TRBJ1-1, the complete variable domain is GAGVSQSPRYKVTKRGQDVALRCDPISGHVSLYWYRQALGQGPEFLTYFNYEAQQDKSGLPNDRFSAERPEGSISTLTIQRTEQRDSAMYRCASSSPPGLRAFFGQGTRLTVV.

The genes are TRBV20-1 and TRBJ1-4; D remains unclear. The V gene lost 2 bases and the J gene lost 8 bases, with 15 bases spanning the gap. Germline V CDR1 and CDR2: DFQATT, SNEGSKA (reference sequence). This CDR3 region has 14 residues. The CDR3 reads CSARYPKTGEKLFF. DNA of the CDR3: TGCAGTGCTAGATACCCTAAAACTGGGGAAAAACTGTTTTTT.

Many counts were recorded for this clonotype. This chain links TRBV7-2 with TRBJ1-2, with TRBD1 matching over 8 bases. The germline CDR1 and CDR2 sequences are SGHTA and FQGNSA. This CDR3 is built from 15 residues. The junction had 4 bases not matched to a gene; V was cut back by 3 bases and J by 1 base. For the CDR3, the DNA is TGTGCCAGCAGCTTTAAGACAGGGGATAACTATGGCTACACCTTC. Translation: CASSFKTGDNYGYTF.

The table lists this clonotype with many counts. The chain carries TRBV10-2 and TRBJ2-3; TRBD2 matches at 11 bases. Germline-derived CDR1 and CDR2 are WSHSY and SAAADI. CDR3 length equals 14 residues. V gave up 6 bases and J gave up 8 bases; unmatched junction bases: 7. In DNA, the CDR3 is TGCGCCAGCAGATTAGCGGGGGGGCCCGGTACGCAGTATTTT. Its translation is CASRLAGGPGTQYF.

This clonotype was counted many times. V gene TRBV5-1 combines with J gene TRBJ1-2; D unclear. This CDR3 is 13 amino acids long. V was cut by 1 base and J by 6 bases, with 10 bases left in between. Looked up from germline, CDR1 is SGHRS and CDR2 is YFSETQ. The CDR3 DNA is TGCGCCAGCAGCTTGAACGGGGAAAATGGCTACACCTTC. Translating gives CASSLNGENGYTF. The full variable domain, rest sourced from reference TRBV5-1 and TRBJ1-2, is KAGVTQTPRYLIKTRGQQVTLSCSPISGHRSVSWYQQTPGQGLQFLFEYFSETQRNKGNFPGRFSGRQFSNSRSEMNVSTLELGDSALYLCASSLNGENGYTFGSGTRLTVV.

Many counts were recorded for this clonotype. The chain recombines TRBV14 with TRBJ2-4; TRBD1 matches 7 bases. This CDR3 is built from 17 residues. The germline V gene encodes CDR1 SGHDN and CDR2 FVKESK. V lost 4 bases to trimming and J lost 3 bases; unmatched junction nucleotides: 12. The CDR3 protein is CASSPRPGTAIKNIQYF. CDR3 nucleotides: TGTGCCAGCAGCCCCCGGCCCGGGACAGCGATCAAAAACATTCAGTACTTC.

About this clonotype: One end of the junction is discordant with germline, which a read error may explain. This chain links TRBV20-1 with TRBJ2-7; D remains unclear. Germline CDR1 is DFQATT and CDR2 is SNEGSKA (reference sequence). CDR3 size: 15 residues. This chain's CDR3 is CSARDRVLGYYEHYF. The CDR3, as DNA: TGCAGTGCTAGAGATCGGGTTCTGGGGTACTACGAGCATTACTTC.

This clonotype was recorded many times. CDR3 in DNA: TGTGCCAGCAGCTTGGCTAGCGGGAACTTTTACGAGCAGTACTTC. This sequence encodes CASSLASGNFYEQYF. The chain has TRBV7-9 and TRBJ2-7, with 9 bases matching TRBD2. This CDR3 has 15 amino acids. The J segment lost 4 bases and the V segment lost 3 bases, leaving 7 bases of the junction unmatched. Per the germline V gene, CDR1 is SEHNR and CDR2 is FQNEAQ (reference sequence).

Ten or more counts support this clonotype. This chain links TRBV20-1 with TRBJ2-3; D not resolved. This CDR3 spans 14 amino acids. V was pared by 5 bases and J by 4 bases, with 16 bases between. Germline V gene sequence: CDR1 DFQATT, CDR2 SNEGSKA (reference sequence). CDR3 bases: TGCAGTGCTCCGTCTATTTTGGGTCCAGATACGCAGTATTTT. Amino acids: CSAPSILGPDTQYF.

The table lists this clonotype with many counts. This chain joins TRBV20-1 and TRBJ1-2; 10 nucleotides line up with TRBD1. With 3 bases clipped from V and 2 bases from J, the junction kept 6 bases outside the gene matches. Germline loops: CDR1 DFQATT, CDR2 SNEGSKA (reference sequence). This CDR3 is 15 amino acids long. The DNA for the CDR3 is TGCAGTGCTAGGGGGACAGGGGAAAAGAACTATGGCTACACCTTC. Translating gives CSARGTGEKNYGYTF.

The gene calls are TRBV18 and TRBJ2-1; the match to TRBD2 covers 10 bases. CDR1 is KGHSH, CDR2 LQKENI, per germline. V lost 0 bases, J lost 8 bases, and 16 bases stayed unmatched. The CDR3 sequence is 19 residues long. CDR3 coding DNA: TGTGCCAGCTCACCACCGAGAGGGGGTGGTGCTAGCGGGAGTGATGAGCAGTTCTTC. It codes for CASSPPRGGGASGSDEQFF. The entire variable domain, with the rest obtained from reference TRBV18 and TRBJ2-1, is as follows: NAGVMQNPRHLVRRRGQEARLRCSPMKGHSHVYWYRQLPEEGLKFMVYLQKENIIDESGMPKERFSAEFPKEGPSILRIQQVVRGDSAAYFCASSPPRGGGASGSDEQFFGPGTRLTVL.

Relative to its sample, this clonotype is medium-sized. V gene TRBV6-6 combines with J gene TRBJ2-5; 7 nucleotides line up with TRBD2. This CDR3 region has 17 residues. Germline CDR1 and CDR2: MNHNY and SVGAGI (reference sequence). V shed 5 bases and J 2 bases; nucleotides not matched to a gene: 14. CDR3 nucleotides: TGTGCCAGCAGTCATCACAGTGGCCCGGGAGGACAAGAGACCCAGTACTTC. Protein: CASSHHSGPGGQETQYF.

This clonotype was detected many times. The rearrangement links TRBV12-3 or TRBV12-4 to TRBJ1-1, with D unclear. The CDR3 runs 16 residues. V dropped 8 bases and J dropped 1 base, with 20 bases sitting between them. In DNA, the CDR3 is TGTGCCAGCTTCCCAAGGCCCTCGGACGGGAACACTGAAGCTTTCTTT. Translating gives CASFPRPSDGNTEAFF.

This clonotype was counted ten times or more. The genes are TRBV24-1 and TRBJ2-1; D unresolved. V shed 2 bases and J shed 8 bases, with 9 bases lying between them. Germline V gene sequence: CDR1 KGHDR, CDR2 SFDVKD. This CDR3 is 13 amino acids long. CDR3: CATSDSAIYEQFF. CDR3 nucleotide sequence: TGTGCCACCAGTGATTCTGCCATCTATGAGCAGTTCTTC.

This clonotype appeared many times. The rearrangement joins TRBV14 to TRBJ2-5; D gene uncertain. The germline V gene encodes CDR1 SGHDN and CDR2 FVKESK. V lost 0 bases, J lost 0 bases, and 14 bases lay in between. The CDR3 is made up of 17 amino acids. CDR3 sequence: CASSQDFPAGNQETQYF. CDR3 DNA sequence: TGTGCCAGCAGCCAAGATTTCCCCGCCGGCAACCAAGAGACCCAGTACTTC.

The chain joins TRBV5-1 to TRBJ2-1; TRBD2 matches at 7 bases. Looked up from germline, CDR1 is SGHRS and CDR2 is YFSETQ. CDR3 size: 14 residues. Germline trimming cut 1 base from V and 9 bases from J; bases unmatched to any gene: 7. The CDR3 reads CASSLSGEVGEQFF. The CDR3 DNA reads TGCGCCAGCAGCTTGAGCGGGGAAGTCGGTGAGCAGTTCTTC.

This clonotype was detected ten times or more. The J gene is TRBJ2-2, the V gene TRBV5-1, with TRBD2 matching 11 bases. From germline, CDR1 is SGHRS and CDR2 YFSETQ. The CDR3 runs 17 residues. V trimming: 0 bases; J trimming: 5 bases; junction bases outside the gene matches: 6. In DNA form, the CDR3 reads TGCGCCAGCAGCTTGGGGTCCCTAGCGGGAGGAACCGGGGAGCTGTTTTTT. It yields the protein CASSLGSLAGGTGELFF.

This clonotype has at least ten counts. CDR3 in amino acids: CASSQTRDPQPQHF. Here the CDR3 DNA reads TGCGCCAGCAGCCAAACCAGGGACCCTCAGCCCCAGCATTTT. The rearrangement joins TRBV4-1 to TRBJ1-5; D is possibly TRBD1 (5 bases). The CDR3 extends over 14 amino acids. V was pared by 2 bases and J by 6 bases, with 11 bases between. Germline V lookup: CDR1 MGHRA, CDR2 YSYEKL.

Turning to this clonotype: A much larger clone lies a single base off, so this may be a read error. The J gene is TRBJ2-7, the V gene TRBV20-1, with a tentative D call TRBD2 (5 bases). The CDR3 extends over 12 amino acids. Trimming removed 8 bases at V and 3 bases at J, with 14 bases between. Per germline, CDR1 DFQATT and CDR2 SNEGSKA (reference sequence). The CDR3 sequence is CSTNRELYEQYF. Here the CDR3 DNA reads TGCAGTACTAACCGGGAACTCTACGAGCAGTACTTC.

The V gene is TRBV10-3, the J gene TRBJ2-3; 9 bases line up with TRBD2. This CDR3 has 15 amino acids. With V trimmed by 6 bases and J by 5 bases, 9 bases remained unmatched. The germline V gene encodes CDR1 ENHRY and CDR2 SYGVKD. The CDR3 loop reads CAISTAGGHGDTQYF. For the CDR3, the DNA is TGTGCCATCAGCACCGCGGGAGGGCATGGAGATACGCAGTATTTT.

This clonotype was counted ten times or more. The rearrangement joins TRBV12-3 or TRBV12-4 to TRBJ1-1; D remains unclear. The germline V and J ends were trimmed by 6 bases and 11 bases, with 19 bases remaining between them. This CDR3 is built from 13 residues. In DNA form, the CDR3 reads TGTGCCAGCAGCGCCCGGTGGGTTACAGATGCTTTCTTT. Protein product: CASSARWVTDAFF.

The sample holds many counts of this clonotype. V is TRBV5-5 and J is TRBJ1-5; D not resolved. The CDR3 spans 13 residues. The germline V gene encodes CDR1 SGHKS and CDR2 YYEKEE (reference sequence). V gave up 2 bases and J gave up 6 bases, with 9 bases separating them. The CDR3 DNA is TGTGCCAGCAGCTTACGCCTAGGTCAGCCCCAGCATTTT. This sequence encodes CASSLRLGQPQHF.